This T cell receptor beta chain was captured by sequencing in a study of blood T cell repertoires in COVID-19. From germline, CDR1 is MNHEY and CDR2 SMNVEV (reference sequence). V was pared by 0 bases and J by 7 bases, with 8 bases of the junction left unmatched. The CDR3 consists of 15 residues. TCRdb's table, derived via immunoSEQ multiplex PCR, lists solely in-frame clones and lacks some. The table shows about 300,000 clones, with about nine tenths occurring only once. The chain links TRBV27 to TRBJ1-2; 7 nucleotides line up with TRBD1. Sequencing was performed on peripheral blood. This TCR was sampled from a woman younger than 45 with COVID-19, enrolled during active disease. The CDR3 sequence is CASSLSTTGVTGYTF. The CDR3 nucleotides are TGTGCCAGCAGTTTATCGACAACAGGGGTTACTGGCTACACCTTC.